The next 22 T cell receptor beta chains were all read from a single sample in a study of metastatic and nonmetastatic thyroid tumors. TCRdb reanalyzed the PCR reads with MiXCR. The profile shows 35,000 to 45,000 clones, about 27% of them singletons. Patients were all untreated before their thyroid surgery. Sequencing input: blood. The origin of the receptors is a male donor with papillary thyroid cancer or a benign thyroid nodule (not recorded which). Some clones in this sample may be carry-over from other donors' samples.

This clone was observed a few times. V is TRBV20-1 and J is TRBJ2-7; 10 positions agree with TRBD1. Losses at the gene ends were 2 bases for V and 0 bases for J; bases not matched to a gene: 16. The germline gives CDR1 DFQATT, CDR2 SNEGSKA (reference sequence). The CDR3 loop spans 19 amino acids. CDR3 region: CSARQSNRDRGGDSYEQYF. The CDR3 DNA follows: TGCAGTGCTAGACAGTCAAACCGGGACAGGGGTGGGGACTCCTACGAGCAGTACTTC.

The sample holds a few counts of this clone. The chain joins TRBV7-2 to TRBJ1-2; no reliable D call. Germline V gene data show CDR1 as SGHTA and CDR2 as FQGNSA. CDR3 length equals 15 residues. V lost 0 bases and J lost 3, with 11 bases in between. The CDR3 bases are TGTGCCAGCAGCTTAGCGCTAGAGATCCACTATGGCTACACCTTC. The encoded protein is CASSLALEIHYGYTF.

This clone was counted many times. The chain employs TRBV3-1 and TRBJ1-2; tentative D call: TRBD1 (5 bases). Germline V lookup: CDR1 LGHDT, CDR2 YNNKEL (reference sequence). V was clipped by 2 bases and J by 2 bases, with 12 bases between them. CDR3 length: 15 amino acids. The CDR3 DNA follows: TGTGCCAGCAGCCAACTTGGCGGGGCGAACTATGGCTACACCTTC. This translates into CASSQLGGANYGYTF.

This rearrangement joins TRBV20-1 to TRBJ2-2, with D perhaps given as TRBD1 or TRBD2 (5 bases each). Germline-derived CDR1 and CDR2 are DFQATT and SNEGSKA (reference sequence). Trimming shortened V by 0 bases and J by 6 bases, and 8 bases separated the two germline ends. The CDR3 has 13 residues. The CDR3 nucleotides read TGCAGTGCTAGAGATCTGGGGGCCGGGGAGCTGTTTTTT. Translation gives CSARDLGAGELFF.

This clone was counted many times. The V and J genes are TRBV15 and TRBJ2-2, with D hard to call. CDR3 length equals 16 residues. CDR1 LNHNV and CDR2 YYDKDF come from the germline V gene (reference sequence). Trimming took 0 bases from V and 1 from J, leaving 9 bases between them. The CDR3 spells CATSRDLERNTGELFF. In nucleotides, the CDR3 is TGTGCCACCAGCAGAGATCTCGAGCGGAACACCGGGGAGCTGTTTTTT.

This clone was detected a few times. This may be a read error: a much more frequent sequence differs by one nucleotide. Distinct nucleotide sequences in the sample also encode this CDR3. CDR3 amino acids: CASSLQRTDTQYF. CDR3 coding DNA: TGCGCCAGCAGCCTACAGCGCACAGATACGCAGTATTTT. The rearrangement links TRBV7-9 to TRBJ2-3, with unresolved D. The CDR3 contains 13 residues. Germline CDR1 and CDR2: SEHNR and FQNEAQ (reference sequence). The complete variable domain, with remaining parts taken from reference TRBV7-9 and TRBJ2-3, reads DTGVSQNPRHKITKRGQNVTFRCDPISEHNRLYWYRQTLGQGPEFLTYFQNEAQLEKSRLLSDRFSAERPKGSFSTLEIQRTEQGDSAMYLCASSLQRTDTQYFGPGTRLTVL.

This rearrangement joins TRBV11-2 to TRBJ2-3; 12 bases are shared with TRBD2. Germline CDR1 SGHAT, CDR2 FQNNGV. The CDR3 has 15 amino acids. V lost 5 bases and J lost 3; bases outside the gene matches: 3. The CDR3: CASSVTSGGTDTQYF. The CDR3 nucleotides read TGTGCCAGCAGCGTGACTAGCGGGGGAACAGATACGCAGTATTTT.

The chain links TRBV6-4 to TRBJ1-1, with TRBD1 matching 7 bases. This CDR3 comprises 14 residues. After removal of 5 bases from V and 1 base from J, the junction contained 4 bases not matched to a gene. Germline assignment: CDR1 MRHNA and CDR2 SNTAGT. The CDR3 protein is CASSPAGGNTEAFF. The CDR3 bases are TGTGCCAGCAGTCCGGCAGGGGGGAACACTGAAGCTTTCTTT.

The rearrangement joins TRBV5-1 to TRBJ2-1; D possibly corresponds to TRBD2 (6 bases). The CDR3 spans 12 residues. V lost 4 bases and J lost 9, with 11 bases in between. Germline V gene lookup returns CDR1 SGHRS and CDR2 YFSETQ. Written as DNA, the CDR3 is TGCGCCAGCAGCCCGGACGGGGGTGAGCAGTTCTTC. It translates to CASSPDGGEQFF.

This clone was observed a few times. The CDR3 DNA reads TGTGCCACCAGCAGTAGGACGGGGCCGGAGCAGTACTTC. It yields the protein CATSSRTGPEQYF. The chain uses TRBV15 and TRBJ2-7, with D perhaps matching TRBD1 or TRBD2 (5 bases each). CDR3 length: 13 amino acids. Deletions cut 3 bases from V and 7 bases from J, with 13 bases between. Germline loops: CDR1 LNHNV, CDR2 YYDKDF (reference sequence).

On this clone: A clone one base away is much larger, so this may be a read error. Other DNA sequences in this specimen translate into the identical CDR3. This rearrangement joins TRBV20-1 to TRBJ2-7; D is perhaps TRBD2 (6 bases). This CDR3 is built from 14 residues. CDR1 DFQATT and CDR2 SNEGSKA come from the germline V gene (reference sequence). The ends were cut back, 3 bases at V and 6 bases at J, with 18 bases in the middle. The CDR3 DNA sequence: TGCAGTGCTAGGGAGGGCGGAGGGCCTGGCGAGCAGTACTTC. Residues: CSAREGGGPGEQYF.

As for this clone: An end of the junction does not agree with germline; a read error may underlie this. The rearrangement uses TRBV6-1 and TRBJ2-5, with 8 bases identical to TRBD1. The CDR3 runs 15 residues. Germline V gives CDR1 MNHNS, CDR2 SASEGT. The CDR3: CASSGENRGRETHYF. CDR3 sequence (DNA): TGTGCCAGCAGTGGAGAGAACAGGGGGAGAGAGACCCATTACTTC.

This clone is medium-sized within its sample. The DNA of the CDR3 is TGCAGTGCTAGTACGGACAGGAACACTGAAGCTTTCTTT. It yields the protein CSASTDRNTEAFF. This chain links TRBV20-1 with TRBJ1-1, with D possibly being TRBD1 (6 bases). Germline values: CDR1 DFQATT, CDR2 SNEGSKA (reference sequence). This CDR3 has 13 amino acids. The V and J ends lost 3 bases and 1 base respectively, with 9 bases between them.

A few counts support this clone. This rearrangement joins TRBV10-1 to TRBJ1-2; D gene unclear. The CDR3 contains 10 residues. The germline V gene encodes CDR1 WNHNN and CDR2 SYGVQD (reference sequence). Trimming took 5 bases from V and 6 from J, leaving 4 bases between them. This CDR3 is CASSKDGYTF. The DNA for the CDR3 is TGCGCCAGCAGTAAGGATGGCTACACCTTC.

This clone was counted at least ten times. This chain joins TRBV19 and TRBJ2-3; 11 bases align to TRBD2. There are 15 residues in the CDR3. The germline gives CDR1 LNHDA, CDR2 SQIVND (reference sequence). The V and J ends lost 6 bases and 7 bases, in that order; junction bases with no gene match: 9. CDR3 nucleotide sequence: TGTGCCAGTAGCCAAACTAGCGGGAGTTTAAATACGCAGTATTTT. Its protein is CASSQTSGSLNTQYF.

This clone has a count of ten or more. This sample also contains other DNA sequences that code for the same CDR3. The chain carries TRBV2 and TRBJ2-3, with D possibly matching TRBD1 (5 bases). V lost 2 bases and J lost 0, with 9 bases in between. The CDR3 spans 15 residues. Germline V gives CDR1 SNHLY, CDR2 FYNNEI. The CDR3 DNA is TGTGCCAGCAGTGAAACAGGATCTAGCACAGATACGCAGTATTTT. Protein product: CASSETGSSTDTQYF.

Relative to its sample, this clone is medium-sized. This sequence joins TRBV11-2 and TRBJ1-4; tentative D call: TRBD1 (5 bases). Germline values: CDR1 SGHAT, CDR2 FQNNGV. Trimming took 8 bases from V and 4 from J, leaving 17 bases between them. CDR3 size: 15 residues. The CDR3 region has the DNA TGTGCCAGCCAAATCGGACAAACGAATAATGAAAAACTGTTTTTT. This codes for CASQIGQTNNEKLFF. Together with reference TRBV11-2 and TRBJ1-4, the CDR3 gives the full variable domain: EAGVAQSPRYKIIEKRQSVAFWCNPISGHATLYWYQQILGQGPKLLIQFQNNGVVDDSQLPKDRFSAERLKGVDSTLKIQPAKLEDSAVYLCASQIGQTNNEKLFFGSGTQLSVL.

This clone was counted many times. The genes are TRBV29-1 and TRBJ2-7; 9 bases are a match to TRBD2. V lost 6 bases to trimming and J lost 3 bases; unmatched junction nucleotides: 9. Germline V lookup: CDR1 SQVTM, CDR2 ANQGSEA. The CDR3 has 14 amino acids. CDR3 sequence: CSVRTGLADYEQYF. The CDR3 nucleotides read TGCAGCGTACGGACGGGACTAGCTGACTACGAGCAGTACTTC.

The genes are TRBV19 and TRBJ1-1, with no clear D. There are 13 residues in the CDR3. Trimming cost V 3 bases and J 1 base, with 6 bases left between them. The germline V gene has CDR1 LNHDA and CDR2 SQIVND (reference sequence). The CDR3 sequence is CASSIVTNTEAFF. The DNA for the CDR3 is TGTGCCAGTAGTATTGTCACGAACACTGAAGCTTTCTTT. The variable domain in full, completed from reference TRBV19 and TRBJ1-1, reads DGGITQSPKYLFRKEGQNVTLSCEQNLNHDAMYWYRQDPGQGLRLIYYSQIVNDFQKGDIAEGYSVSREKKESFPLTVTSAQKNPTAFYLCASSIVTNTEAFFGQGTRLTVV.

This clone was observed a handful of times. CDR3 DNA sequence: TGTGCCAGCAGCTTATTAGGGGATCAGCCCCAGCATTTT. Amino acids: CASSLLGDQPQHF. The chain combines TRBV7-2 with TRBJ1-5, with a possible D match to TRBD1 (5 bases). Per the germline V gene, CDR1 is SGHTA and CDR2 is FQGNSA. V lost 2 bases and J 5 bases, leaving 7 bases between the germline ends. CDR3 length equals 13 residues.

By its share, this clone is medium-sized. The chain combines TRBV5-1 with TRBJ2-1; the match to TRBD1 covers 8 bases. Germline-derived CDR1 and CDR2 are SGHRS and YFSETQ. V lost 4 bases to trimming and J lost 6 bases; unmatched junction nucleotides: 12. The CDR3 loop spans 16 amino acids. In nucleotides, the CDR3 is TGCGCCAGCAGCGAAAATGGGGGGACAGGTGCCAATGAGCAGTTCTTC. This translates into CASSENGGTGANEQFF.

This clone has at least ten counts. The chain has TRBV5-4 and TRBJ2-7; D is undetermined. This CDR3 has 13 residues. With 0 bases removed from V and 6 bases from J, the gap between germline ends came to 10 bases. Germline V CDR1 and CDR2: SGHNT, YYREEE (reference sequence). In DNA, the CDR3 is TGTGCCAGCAGCTTGGATTTGGTATCCGAGCAGTACTTC. Encoded protein: CASSLDLVSEQYF. The full variable domain, in which reference TRBV5-4 and TRBJ2-7 provide the parts outside the CDR3, is ETGVTQSPTHLIKTRGQQVTLRCSSQSGHNTVSWYQQALGQGPQFIFQYYREEENGRGNFPPRFSGLQFPNYSSELNVNALELDDSALYLCASSLDLVSEQYFGPGTRLTVT.